This entry lists 22 T cell receptor beta chains sequenced from one sample in a study of cytomegalovirus exposure and HLA in healthy donors. It was with 60 Vbeta and 13 Jbeta primers that the PCR ran. TCRdb keeps only in-frame clones here, not all; method: immunoSEQ multiplex PCR. The repertoire holds roughly 220,000 clones, with roughly 80% as singletons. Sequencing was done on a sample of PBMCs. Receptors were obtained from a woman aged 40 to 49 in good health and CMV-seronegative.

V is TRBV5-1 and J is TRBJ2-7; D not resolved. V was shortened by 4 bases and J by 1 base, with 3 bases between the two germline ends. Germline V gene lookup returns CDR1 SGHRS and CDR2 YFSETQ. CDR3 length: 11 residues. The CDR3 nucleotides read TGCGCCAGCAGCCCGTCCTACGAGCAGTACTTC. This sequence encodes CASSPSYEQYF.

This chain links TRBV27 with TRBJ2-5; perhaps TRBD1 as D (6 bases). Near its end, the DNA agrees better with TRBJ2-7, so the J call may be wrong. Germline V gene data show CDR1 as MNHEY and CDR2 as SMNVEV (reference sequence). The CDR3 has 13 residues. The CDR3 here is CASRNSGDYEQYF. For the CDR3, the DNA is TGTGCCAGCCGAAATTCAGGGGACTACGAGCAGTACTTC.

The chain recombines TRBV30 with TRBJ2-2; 7 bases are shared with TRBD2. Germline CDR1 is GTSNPN and CDR2 is SVGIG (reference sequence). The length of the CDR3 is 14 residues. J lost 1 base, V lost 3 bases, and 2 bases had no gene match. Here the CDR3 reads CAWRTGGNTGELFF. DNA of the CDR3: TGTGCCTGGAGGACGGGAGGGAACACCGGGGAGCTGTTTTTT.

Notes on this clone: This sample also contains other DNA sequences that code for the same CDR3. This chain connects TRBV18 to TRBJ1-5; 8 bases are a match to TRBD1. Germline CDR1 and CDR2: KGHSH and LQKENI. There are 14 residues in the CDR3. The J segment lost 2 bases and the V segment lost 5 bases, leaving 2 bases of the junction unmatched. For the CDR3, the DNA is TGTGCCAGCTCAGCGGGACAGGGCAATCAGCCCCAGCATTTT. It specifies CASSAGQGNQPQHF.

The chain uses TRBV7-7 and TRBJ2-2; perhaps TRBD1 as D (5 bases). This CDR3 spans 16 amino acids. The ends were cut back, 5 bases at V and 0 bases at J, with 13 bases in the middle. In germline, CDR1 is SSHAT, CDR2 FNYEAQ (reference sequence). As DNA, the CDR3 is TGTGCCAGCAGCCCGCAATTAGGGGCGAACACCGGGGAGCTGTTTTTT. Translating gives CASSPQLGANTGELFF.

The chain employs TRBV12-5 and TRBJ1-2; no clear D gene. V was clipped by 3 bases and J by 0 bases, with 8 bases between them. The germline gives CDR1 LGHNT, CDR2 FRNRAP. CDR3 length: 14 amino acids. The CDR3 spells CASGFYQANYGYTF. The CDR3, as DNA: TGTGCTAGTGGTTTCTATCAGGCTAACTATGGCTACACCTTC.

The chain employs TRBV5-1 and TRBJ2-1; 15 positions agree with TRBD2. V dropped 0 bases and J dropped 12; count of bases not matched to a gene: 10. CDR1 is SGHRS, CDR2 YFSETQ, per germline. This CDR3 is built from 17 residues. This CDR3 is CASSLDMGLAGGGWQFF. As DNA, the CDR3 is TGCGCCAGCAGCTTGGATATGGGACTAGCGGGAGGAGGCTGGCAGTTCTTC.

This chain joins TRBV7-9 and TRBJ2-7; D is uncertain. The CDR3 loop spans 14 amino acids. Germline assignment: CDR1 SEHNR and CDR2 FQNEAQ (reference sequence). V was clipped by 3 bases and J by 0 bases, with 9 bases between them. This CDR3 is CASSLTGSSYEQYF. In DNA form, the CDR3 reads TGTGCCAGCAGCTTGACTGGAAGCTCCTACGAGCAGTACTTC.

This chain links TRBV4-1 with TRBJ1-4, with D possibly being TRBD1 (6 bases). V lost 4 bases and J lost 2, with 11 bases in between. Germline lookup yields CDR1 MGHRA and CDR2 YSYEKL. CDR3 size: 15 residues. CDR3 in DNA: TGCGCCAGCAGCCCAGGTGGGGGCACTAATGAAAAACTGTTTTTT. Its translation is CASSPGGGTNEKLFF.

The genes are TRBV5-1 and TRBJ1-1; 8 bases align to TRBD1. Germline lookup yields CDR1 SGHRS and CDR2 YFSETQ. V shed 4 bases and J 8 bases; nucleotides not matched to a gene: 10. The CDR3 spans 14 residues. This chain's CDR3 is CASSVGQDIREAFF. Here the CDR3 DNA reads TGCGCCAGCAGCGTGGGACAGGATATAAGGGAAGCTTTCTTT. The whole variable domain, filled in from reference TRBV5-1 and TRBJ1-1, reads KAGVTQTPRYLIKTRGQQVTLSCSPISGHRSVSWYQQTPGQGLQFLFEYFSETQRNKGNFPGRFSGRQFSNSRSEMNVSTLELGDSALYLCASSVGQDIREAFFGQGTRLTVV.

This chain joins TRBV7-9 and TRBJ2-7; the match to TRBD2 covers 8 bases. CDR3 length: 15 residues. Trimming took 4 bases from V and 6 from J; bases not matched to a gene: 11. In germline, CDR1 is SEHNR, CDR2 FQNEAQ (reference sequence). Written as DNA, the CDR3 is TGTGCCAGCAGCTCACGTAGCGGGACCCCCTCCGAGCAGTACTTC. Protein: CASSSRSGTPSEQYF.

The chain carries TRBV2 and TRBJ2-6; D is uncertain. This CDR3 comprises 14 residues. CDR1 and CDR2 (germline): SNHLY, FYNNEI. V dropped 4 bases and J dropped 2 bases, with 6 bases sitting between them. In DNA, the CDR3 is TGTGCCAGCAGTGGTCGGGCTGGGGCCAACGTCCTGACTTTC. It specifies CASSGRAGANVLTF.

The chain links TRBV11-2 to TRBJ2-5, with a tentative D call TRBD2 (6 bases). The CDR3 has 13 residues. The germline V and J ends were trimmed by 5 bases and 11 bases, with 18 bases remaining between them. Germline V gene data show CDR1 as SGHAT and CDR2 as FQNNGV. The chain's CDR3 is CASSPGGPREQYF. The CDR3 DNA sequence: TGTGCCAGCAGCCCCGGAGGGCCTCGTGAGCAGTACTTC.

The V call is TRBV6-1, the J call TRBJ2-3; possibly TRBD1 for D (6 bases). The CDR3 is made up of 12 amino acids. Germline CDR1 is MNHNS and CDR2 is SASEGT. Trimming left V 4 bases short and J 6 bases short, with 8 bases between. This chain's CDR3 is CASSGQVDTQYF. Written as DNA, the CDR3 is TGTGCCAGCAGTGGACAGGTCGATACGCAGTATTTT.

The chain employs TRBV12-2 and TRBJ1-5. TRBV12-2 is marked as a pseudogene. The CDR3 length is 19 residues. CDR3 DNA sequence: TGTGCAAGTCCCCACCGAACGGGGGGTGGGATAAGAAGCAATCAGCCCCAGCATTTT. Its translation: CASPHRTGGGIRSNQPQHF.

This clone was seen only a few times. This chain links TRBV4-2 with TRBJ2-7; TRBD2 aligns across 10 bases. This CDR3 has 15 residues. V lost 8 bases, J lost 3 bases, and 10 bases stayed unmatched. Germline lookup yields CDR1 LGHNA and CDR2 YNFKEQ. For the CDR3, the DNA is TGTGCCAGCTCTAAGGCTAGCGGGAGTGACTACGAGCAGTACTTC. It yields the protein CASSKASGSDYEQYF.

The V gene is TRBV6-1, the J gene TRBJ1-6; no clear D gene. Between the trimmed V and J ends, which lost 3 bases and 6 bases, there was a span of 6 bases. The CDR3 sequence is 13 residues long. The germline V gene encodes CDR1 MNHNS and CDR2 SASEGT. The chain's CDR3 is CASSEAANSPLHF. CDR3 sequence (DNA): TGTGCCAGCAGTGAGGCCGCTAATTCACCCCTCCACTTT.

The gene calls are TRBV30 and TRBJ2-3, with 9 bases lining up with TRBD2. The V and J ends lost 0 bases and 2 bases, in that order; junction bases with no gene match: 3. The germline V gene encodes CDR1 GTSNPN and CDR2 SVGIG (reference sequence). The CDR3 extends over 15 amino acids. The CDR3 bases are TGTGCCTGGAGTGTCCTAGCGGGATCCACAGATACGCAGTATTTT. It specifies CAWSVLAGSTDTQYF. The full variable domain, in which reference TRBV30 and TRBJ2-3 provide the parts outside the CDR3, is SQTIHQWPATLVQPVGSPLSLECTVEGTSNPNLYWYRQAAGRGLQLLFYSVGIGQISSEVPQNLSASRPQDRQFILSSKKLLLSDSGFYLCAWSVLAGSTDTQYFGPGTRLTVL.

The rearrangement joins TRBV5-1 to TRBJ2-7, with 9 bases identical to TRBD2. V was clipped by 4 bases and J by 4 bases; unmatched bases: 12. The germline CDR1 and CDR2 sequences are SGHRS and YFSETQ. This CDR3 has 16 residues. DNA of the CDR3: TGCGCCAGCAGCGTGGCGGCTAGCGGGATTGTTTACGAGCAGTACTTC. Its translation: CASSVAASGIVYEQYF. The whole variable domain, remainder taken from reference TRBV5-1 and TRBJ2-7, is KAGVTQTPRYLIKTRGQQVTLSCSPISGHRSVSWYQQTPGQGLQFLFEYFSETQRNKGNFPGRFSGRQFSNSRSEMNVSTLELGDSALYLCASSVAASGIVYEQYFGPGTRLTVT.

The V gene is TRBV30, the J gene TRBJ2-1; 15 bases agree with TRBD2. Germline V gives CDR1 GTSNPN, CDR2 SVGIG (reference sequence). V was pared by 6 bases and J by 4 bases, with 7 bases of the junction left unmatched. This CDR3 spans 16 amino acids. The CDR3 sequence: CACRTSGRAKYNEQFF. The CDR3 DNA reads TGTGCCTGCCGGACTAGCGGGAGGGCCAAGTACAATGAGCAGTTCTTC. Using reference TRBV30 and TRBJ2-1 for the parts outside the CDR3, the full variable domain is SQTIHQWPATLVQPVGSPLSLECTVEGTSNPNLYWYRQAAGRGLQLLFYSVGIGQISSEVPQNLSASRPQDRQFILSSKKLLLSDSGFYLCACRTSGRAKYNEQFFGPGTRLTVL.

The genes are TRBV7-9 and TRBJ2-5, with TRBD2 matching 9 bases. The V segment lost 2 bases and the J segment 5 bases; nucleotides outside the gene matches: 6. This CDR3 has 15 amino acids. Germline lookup yields CDR1 SEHNR and CDR2 FQNEAQ (reference sequence). CDR3 residues: CASSLSSGRYETQYF. The CDR3 nucleotides read TGTGCCAGCAGCTTAAGTAGCGGGAGATATGAGACCCAGTACTTC. Drawing the rest from reference TRBV7-9 and TRBJ2-5, the complete variable domain is DTGVSQNPRHKITKRGQNVTFRCDPISEHNRLYWYRQTLGQGPEFLTYFQNEAQLEKSRLLSDRFSAERPKGSFSTLEIQRTEQGDSAMYLCASSLSSGRYETQYFGPGTRLLVL.

V gene TRBV28 combines with J gene TRBJ2-7, with 15 bases lining up with TRBD2. The CDR3 is 17 amino acids. Unmatched junction bases numbered 7, after V lost 4 bases and J lost 3 bases. Germline V gene data show CDR1 as MDHEN and CDR2 as SYDVKM. Written as DNA, the CDR3 is TGTGCCAGCAGTTCCCCCGGGACTAGCGGGGGGAGCTACGAGCAGTACTTC. This translates into CASSSPGTSGGSYEQYF.